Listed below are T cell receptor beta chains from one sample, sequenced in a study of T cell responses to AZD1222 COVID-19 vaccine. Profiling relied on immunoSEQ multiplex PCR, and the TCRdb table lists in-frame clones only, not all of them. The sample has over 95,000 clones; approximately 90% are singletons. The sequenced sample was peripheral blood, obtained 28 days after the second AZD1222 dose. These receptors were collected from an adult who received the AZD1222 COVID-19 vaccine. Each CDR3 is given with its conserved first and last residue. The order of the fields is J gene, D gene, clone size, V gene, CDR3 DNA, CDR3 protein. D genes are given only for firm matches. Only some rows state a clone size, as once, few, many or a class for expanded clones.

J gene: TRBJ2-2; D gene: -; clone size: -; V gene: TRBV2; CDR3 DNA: TGTGCCATCAAGGGGGGCGAGTTCACCGGGGAGCTGTTTTTT; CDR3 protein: CAIKGGEFTGELFF
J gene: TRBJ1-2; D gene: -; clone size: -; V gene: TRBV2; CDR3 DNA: TGTGCCAGCAGTTTGGACAGCCCCTATGGCTACACCTTC; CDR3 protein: CASSLDSPYGYTF
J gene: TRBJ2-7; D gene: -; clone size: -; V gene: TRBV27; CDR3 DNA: TGTGCCAGCAGTCCGACTGGCCTTGTCTACGAGCAGTACTTC; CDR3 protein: CASSPTGLVYEQYF
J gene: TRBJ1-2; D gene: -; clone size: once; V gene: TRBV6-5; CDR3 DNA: TGTGCCAGCAGTTACGACGATCGGGGTGGCTACACCTTC; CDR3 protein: CASSYDDRGGYTF
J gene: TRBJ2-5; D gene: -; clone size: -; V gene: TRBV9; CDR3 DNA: TGTGCCAGCAGCGTAGCCCGAGGGTCTCAAGAGACCCAGTACTTC; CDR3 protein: CASSVARGSQETQYF
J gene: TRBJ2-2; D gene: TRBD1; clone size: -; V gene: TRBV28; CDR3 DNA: TGTGCCAGCAGTTTAGCGGGACAGGGAACCGGGGAGCTGTTTTTT; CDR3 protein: CASSLAGQGTGELFF
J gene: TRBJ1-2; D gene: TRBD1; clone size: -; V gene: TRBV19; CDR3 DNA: TGTGCCAGTAGTATAACAGGGGGAGAGAGTGGCTACACCTTC; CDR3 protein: CASSITGGESGYTF
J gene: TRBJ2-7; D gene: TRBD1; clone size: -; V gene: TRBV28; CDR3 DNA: TGTGCCAGCAGTACACCGGTAGACAGGGGTTACGAGCAGTACTTC; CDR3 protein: CASSTPVDRGYEQYF
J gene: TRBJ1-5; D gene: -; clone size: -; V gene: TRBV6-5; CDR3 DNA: TGTGCCAGCAGTTACGGAGGGTTCAATCAGCCCCAGCATTTT; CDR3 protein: CASSYGGFNQPQHF
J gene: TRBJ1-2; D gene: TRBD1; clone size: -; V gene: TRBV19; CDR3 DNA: TGTGCCACTACAACAGGGGCCCCACAGGATGGCTACACCTTC; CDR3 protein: CATTTGAPQDGYTF
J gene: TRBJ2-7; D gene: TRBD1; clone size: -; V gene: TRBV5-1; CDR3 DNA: TGCGCCAGCAGCTCAACCACGGGACAGCGCTACGAGCAGTACTTC; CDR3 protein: CASSSTTGQRYEQYF
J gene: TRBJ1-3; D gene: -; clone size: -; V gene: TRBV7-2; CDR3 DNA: TGTGCCAGCAGCTTGGACAAAAGGTCTGGAAACACCATATATTTT; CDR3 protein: CASSLDKRSGNTIYF
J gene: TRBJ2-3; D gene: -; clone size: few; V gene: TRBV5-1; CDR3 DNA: TGCGCCAGCAGCCGGACCGAGGTCGATACGCAGTATTTT; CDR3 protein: CASSRTEVDTQYF
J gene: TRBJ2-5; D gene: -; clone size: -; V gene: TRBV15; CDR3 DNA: TGTGCCACCAGCAGCCCCCTACGGTCGCGGGAGACCCAGTACTTC; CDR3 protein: CATSSPLRSRETQYF
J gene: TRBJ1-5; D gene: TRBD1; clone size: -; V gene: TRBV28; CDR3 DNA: TGTGCCAGCACCTCGGGACAGGGGAGTCAGCCCCAGCATTTT; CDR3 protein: CASTSGQGSQPQHF
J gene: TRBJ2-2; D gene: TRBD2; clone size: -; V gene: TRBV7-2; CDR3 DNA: TGTGCCAGCGCGTCCGGGAGGGCAACCGGGGAGCTGTTTTTT; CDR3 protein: CASASGRATGELFF
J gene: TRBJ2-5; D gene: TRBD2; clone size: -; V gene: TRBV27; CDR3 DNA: TGTGCCAGCAGTCCCGGGACTAGCGGGCCAAACTCCCTTTCTAGGGAGACCCAGTACTTC; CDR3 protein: CASSPGTSGPNSLSRETQYF
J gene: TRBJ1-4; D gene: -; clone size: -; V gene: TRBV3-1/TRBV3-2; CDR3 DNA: TGTGCCAGCAGCCAAGATACGGTTAATGAAAAACTGTTTTTT; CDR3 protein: CASSQDTVNEKLFF
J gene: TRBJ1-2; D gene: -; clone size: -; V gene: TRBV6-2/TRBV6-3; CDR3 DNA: TGTGCCAGCAGTTCCTCCGGGGAAGGCTACACCTTC; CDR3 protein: CASSSSGEGYTF
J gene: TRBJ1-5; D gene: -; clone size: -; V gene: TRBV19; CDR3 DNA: TGTGCCAGTAGCCACGGCTATAGCAATCAGCCCCAGCATTTT; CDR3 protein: CASSHGYSNQPQHF
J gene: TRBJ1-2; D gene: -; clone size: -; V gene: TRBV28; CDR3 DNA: TGTGCCAGCAGCCTACAAGGGGCGGGGCGCACCTTC; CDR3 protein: CASSLQGAGRTF
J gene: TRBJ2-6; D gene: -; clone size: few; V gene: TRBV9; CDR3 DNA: TGTGCCAGCAGCGTAGGGACACTTGGGGCCAACGTCCTGACTTTC; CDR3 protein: CASSVGTLGANVLTF
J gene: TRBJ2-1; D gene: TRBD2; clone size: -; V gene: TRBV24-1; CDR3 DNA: TGTGCCACCAGGGCCGGGGGGACCAAGGATGAGCAGTTCTTC; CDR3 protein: CATRAGGTKDEQFF
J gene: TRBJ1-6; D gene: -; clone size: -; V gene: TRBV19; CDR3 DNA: TGTGCCAGTAGTCCCCAGCTATCTAATTCACCCCTCCACTTT; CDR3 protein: CASSPQLSNSPLHF
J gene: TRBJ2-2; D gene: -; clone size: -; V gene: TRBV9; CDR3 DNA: TGTGCCAGCAGCAACCGGGACCGCCTAAGGGAGCTGTTTTTT; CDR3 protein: CASSNRDRLRELFF
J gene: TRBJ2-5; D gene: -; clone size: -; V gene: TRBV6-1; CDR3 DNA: TGTGCCAGCAGTGAAGGGAGAATCAAAGAGACCCAGTACTTC; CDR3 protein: CASSEGRIKETQYF
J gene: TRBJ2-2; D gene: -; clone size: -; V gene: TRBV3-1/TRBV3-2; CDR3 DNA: TGTGCCAGCAGCCAAGTGAGGAACACGAACACCGGGGAGCTGTTTTTT; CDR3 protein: CASSQVRNTNTGELFF
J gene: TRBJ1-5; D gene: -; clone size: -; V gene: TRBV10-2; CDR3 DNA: TGCGCCAGCAGTGAGTCGAGTGCAGGGTTAGGCCAGCCCCAGCATTTT; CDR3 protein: CASSESSAGLGQPQHF
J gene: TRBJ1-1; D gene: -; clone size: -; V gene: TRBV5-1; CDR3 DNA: TGCGCCAGCAGCCCCAGCGGGGGCACTGAAGCTTTCTTT; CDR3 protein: CASSPSGGTEAFF
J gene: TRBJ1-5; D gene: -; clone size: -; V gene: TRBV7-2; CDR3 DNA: TGTGCCAGCAGCTTCGGCAGAAATAGCAATCAGCCCCAGCATTTT; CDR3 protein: CASSFGRNSNQPQHF
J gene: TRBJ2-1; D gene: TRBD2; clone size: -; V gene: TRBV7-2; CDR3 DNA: TGTGCCAGCAGCCTCCTTCTACTAGCGGGAGTCGACAATGAGCAGTTCTTC; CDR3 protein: CASSLLLLAGVDNEQFF
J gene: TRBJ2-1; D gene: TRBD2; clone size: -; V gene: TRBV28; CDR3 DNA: TGTGCCAGCAGTCGGACTGGACTAGCGGACTCCTACAATGAGCAGTTCTTC; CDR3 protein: CASSRTGLADSYNEQFF
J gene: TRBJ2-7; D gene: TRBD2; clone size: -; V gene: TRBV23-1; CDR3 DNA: TGCGCCAGCAGCCCGGGACTAGCGGGAGAAAAGGACGCCGAGCAGTACTTC; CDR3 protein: CASSPGLAGEKDAEQYF
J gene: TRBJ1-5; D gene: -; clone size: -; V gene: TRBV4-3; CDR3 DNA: TGCGCCAGCAGCCAAGAACCCCCCTGGGAACAGGGAGGGCAGCCCCAGCATTTT; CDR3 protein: CASSQEPPWEQGGQPQHF
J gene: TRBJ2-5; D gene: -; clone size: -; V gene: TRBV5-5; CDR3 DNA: TGTGCCAGCAGCTTGAGAGGGAACCAAGAGACCCAGTACTTC; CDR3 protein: CASSLRGNQETQYF
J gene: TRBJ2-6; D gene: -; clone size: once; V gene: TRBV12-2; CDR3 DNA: TGTGCAAGTCGCCCGCTACCGCCGGGCGCTGGGGCCAACGTCCTGACTTTC; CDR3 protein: CASRPLPPGAGANVLTF
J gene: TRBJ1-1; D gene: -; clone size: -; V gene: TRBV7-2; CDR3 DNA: TGTGCCAGCAGCTTAGAGGTAAACACTGAAGCTTTCTTT; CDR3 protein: CASSLEVNTEAFF
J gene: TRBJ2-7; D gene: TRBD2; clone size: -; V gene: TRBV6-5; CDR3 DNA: TGTGCCAGCAGGCGCCTAGCGGGAGCTCCCGAGCAGTACTTC; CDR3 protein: CASRRLAGAPEQYF
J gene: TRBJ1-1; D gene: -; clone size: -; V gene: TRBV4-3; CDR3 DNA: TGCGCCAGCAGCCAAGTCCTCCAGACTGAAGCTTTCTTT; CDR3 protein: CASSQVLQTEAFF
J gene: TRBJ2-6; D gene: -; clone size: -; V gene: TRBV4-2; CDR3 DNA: TGTGCCAGCAGCCAAGACTCTGGGGCCAACGTCCTGACTTTC; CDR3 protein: CASSQDSGANVLTF
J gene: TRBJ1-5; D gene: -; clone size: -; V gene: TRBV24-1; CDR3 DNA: TGTGCCACCACTACCGCAGGGGCCGCGCAGCCCCAGCATTTT; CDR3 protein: CATTTAGAAQPQHF
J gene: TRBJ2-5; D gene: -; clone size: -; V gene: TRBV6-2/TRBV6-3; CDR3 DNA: TGTGCCAGCAGTTACTCAGACGGAGGGGCCCAGTACTTC; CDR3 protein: CASSYSDGGAQYF
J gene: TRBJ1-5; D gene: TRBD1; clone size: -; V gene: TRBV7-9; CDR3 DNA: TGTGCCAGCAGCTTAAGAGGGACAGGGGGCAGTCAGCCCCAGCATTTT; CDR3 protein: CASSLRGTGGSQPQHF
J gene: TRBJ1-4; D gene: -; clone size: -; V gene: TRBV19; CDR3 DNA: TGTGCCAGTAGTATGTCCGGGGGTTGGTCGGCTAATGAAAAACTGTTTTTT; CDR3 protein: CASSMSGGWSANEKLFF
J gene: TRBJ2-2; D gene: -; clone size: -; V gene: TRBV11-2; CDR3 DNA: TGTGCCAGCAGCTGGACAGCTAACACCGGGGAGCTGTTTTTT; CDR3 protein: CASSWTANTGELFF
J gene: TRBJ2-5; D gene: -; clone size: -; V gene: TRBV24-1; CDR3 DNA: TGTGCCACCAGTGCTCAAGGGTTGGAGACCCAGTACTTC; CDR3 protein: CATSAQGLETQYF
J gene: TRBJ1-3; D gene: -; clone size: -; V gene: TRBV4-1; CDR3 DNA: TGCGCCAGCAGCCAAGAGGGTATTGGAAACACCATATATTTT; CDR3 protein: CASSQEGIGNTIYF
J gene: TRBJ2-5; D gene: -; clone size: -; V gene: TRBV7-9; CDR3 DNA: TGTGCCAGCAGCCAGTACCAAGAGACCCAGTACTTC; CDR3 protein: CASSQYQETQYF
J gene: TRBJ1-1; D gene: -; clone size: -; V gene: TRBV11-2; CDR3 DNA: TGTGCCAGCAGGTACAGGGAAATGAACACTGAAGCTTTCTTT; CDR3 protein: CASRYREMNTEAFF
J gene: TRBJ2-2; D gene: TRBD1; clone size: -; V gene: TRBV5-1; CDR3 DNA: TGCGCCAGCAGCCCGAGGACAGGGGAGACCGGGGAGCTGTTTTTT; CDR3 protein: CASSPRTGETGELFF
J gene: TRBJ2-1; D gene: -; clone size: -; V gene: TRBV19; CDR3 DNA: TGTGCCAGTAGTACACCCCCAACTGGGCGGCGCTCCTACAATGAGCAGTTCTTC; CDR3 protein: CASSTPPTGRRSYNEQFF
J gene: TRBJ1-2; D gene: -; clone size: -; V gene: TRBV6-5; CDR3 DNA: TGTGCCAGCAGGAGGGACGTCTCTTATGGCTACACCTTC; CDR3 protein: CASRRDVSYGYTF
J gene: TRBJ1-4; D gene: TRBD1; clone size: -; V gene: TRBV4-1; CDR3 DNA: TGCGCCAGCAGCCAAGGAAAGACAGGGGGAAATGAAAAACTGTTTTTT; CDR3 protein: CASSQGKTGGNEKLFF
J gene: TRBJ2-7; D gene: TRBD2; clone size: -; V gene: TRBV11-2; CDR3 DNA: TGTGCCAGCAGCTTAGAGGGGACTAGCGGGAGGATCGACGAGCAGTACTTC; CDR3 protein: CASSLEGTSGRIDEQYF
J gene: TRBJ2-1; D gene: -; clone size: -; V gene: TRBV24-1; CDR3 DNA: TGTGCCACCAGTGATTTATGGACCCGTCACTACAATGAGCAGTTCTTC; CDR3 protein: CATSDLWTRHYNEQFF
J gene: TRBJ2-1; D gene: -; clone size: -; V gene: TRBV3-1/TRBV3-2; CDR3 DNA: TGTGCCAGCAGCCGCTCACCGGGGCGGGCCAAGGCGATCTTC; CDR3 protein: CASSRSPGRAKAIF
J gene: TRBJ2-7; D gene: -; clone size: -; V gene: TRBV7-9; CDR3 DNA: TGTGCCAGCAGCTTAGTAGCCGGGGGGCACTACGAGCAGTACTTC; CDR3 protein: CASSLVAGGHYEQYF